These 17 T cell receptor beta chains came from one sample sequenced in a study of early T cells in non-severe SARS-CoV-2 infection. TCRdb called the 5' RACE reads again in MiXCR, with one record for every CDR3 protein. The repertoire holds about 33,000 distinct CDR3 sequences, with approximately 4.4% as singletons. Input material: whole blood. Receptor source: an adult who was a healthcare worker with PCR-confirmed SARS-CoV-2 infection or an uninfected control (not recorded which).

The table lists this clonotype with a few counts. The V gene is TRBV20-1, the J gene TRBJ2-6, with TRBD1 matching 10 bases. With V trimmed by 2 bases and J by 2 bases, 6 bases remained unmatched. CDR1 DFQATT and CDR2 SNEGSKA come from the germline V gene (reference sequence). This CDR3 region has 17 residues. This chain's CDR3 is CSARSRQGATGANVLTF. CDR3 nucleotide sequence: TGCAGTGCTAGATCCAGACAGGGGGCCACTGGGGCCAACGTCCTGACTTTC.

The J gene is TRBJ2-3, the V gene TRBV5-1, with D uncertain. The CDR3 spans 15 residues. The V and J ends lost 0 bases and 0 bases respectively, with 8 bases between them. Germline values: CDR1 SGHRS, CDR2 YFSETQ. The CDR3 region is CASSLDYTSTDTQYF. CDR3 DNA sequence: TGCGCCAGCAGCTTGGACTACACTAGCACAGATACGCAGTATTTT.

This clonotype was detected ten times or more. V and J are TRBV29-1 and TRBJ2-7; perhaps TRBD2 as D (6 bases). Trimming removed 5 bases from V and 3 bases from J, with 11 bases in between. The germline V gene encodes CDR1 SQVTM and CDR2 ANQGSEA. The CDR3 length is 12 residues. The CDR3 here is CSVYAGNYEQYF. CDR3 DNA sequence: TGCAGCGTTTACGCGGGAAACTACGAGCAGTACTTC.

This clonotype was counted ten times or more. The chain links TRBV10-3 to TRBJ1-2, with D possibly being TRBD1 (5 bases). The CDR3 runs to 14 residues. The ends were cut back, 6 bases at V and 5 bases at J, with 16 bases in the middle. Per germline, CDR1 ENHRY and CDR2 SYGVKD. DNA of the CDR3: TGTGCCATCAGGGGCGGCAGGGAGGCTTATGGCTACACCTTC. Protein product: CAIRGGREAYGYTF.

This clonotype was detected a few times. The chain joins TRBV29-1 to TRBJ2-7, with D perhaps being TRBD1 or TRBD2 (6 bases each). CDR1 and CDR2 (germline): SQVTM, ANQGSEA. The CDR3 runs to 13 residues. V was shortened by 4 bases and J by 2 bases, with 12 bases between the two germline ends. DNA of the CDR3: TGCAGCGTTGGTCGGGGGCTTACCTACGAGCAGTACTTC. This gives the protein CSVGRGLTYEQYF.

The rearrangement joins TRBV5-6 to TRBJ2-7, with 10 bases identical to TRBD1. Looked up from germline, CDR1 is SGHDT and CDR2 is YYEEEE. V lost 4 bases to trimming and J lost 3 bases; unmatched junction nucleotides: 7. This CDR3 is 15 amino acids long. The CDR3 DNA follows: TGTGCCAGCAGCATGAAGGACAGGGGGATCTACGAGCAGTACTTC. Its protein product is CASSMKDRGIYEQYF.

The sample holds many counts of this clonotype. This sequence joins TRBV27 and TRBJ2-1, with 8 bases aligning to TRBD1. This CDR3 comprises 13 residues. Unmatched junction bases numbered 1, after V lost 5 bases and J lost 4 bases. The germline V gene encodes CDR1 MNHEY and CDR2 SMNVEV (reference sequence). In DNA, the CDR3 is TGTGCCAGCAGTAACAGGGGGTACAATGAGCAGTTCTTC. This sequence encodes CASSNRGYNEQFF.

This clonotype was seen a handful of times. The rearrangement joins TRBV10-3 to TRBJ1-1; weak D call: TRBD1 (5 bases). Germline loops: CDR1 ENHRY, CDR2 SYGVKD. With 1 base removed from V and 4 bases from J, the gap between germline ends came to 10 bases. The CDR3 is 14 residues long. CDR3 coding DNA: TGTGCCATCAGTGAGTTTTCCCAGGGCACTGAAGCTTTCTTT. Its protein product is CAISEFSQGTEAFF.

This clonotype is judged medium-sized (0.01 to 0.1%). The chain employs TRBV4-3 and TRBJ1-2; D call uncertain. The V gene lost 4 bases and the J gene lost 3 bases, with 15 bases spanning the gap. Germline CDR1 reads LGHNA; CDR2 reads YSLEER. The CDR3 consists of 15 residues. CDR3 protein: CASSRGTGDYYGYTF. CDR3 nucleotide sequence: TGCGCCAGCAGCCGTGGAACCGGCGACTACTATGGCTACACCTTC.

CDR3 nucleotides: TGTGCCAGCAGTTACTCGAGGACTAGCGGGAACACAGATACGCAGTATTTT. As protein: CASSYSRTSGNTDTQYF. This chain uses TRBV6-5 with TRBJ2-3, with TRBD2 identical over 12 bases. The trim removed 0 bases at V and 2 bases at J, leaving 3 bases unmatched. The CDR3 spans 17 residues. The germline V gene has CDR1 MNHEY and CDR2 SVGAGI.

This clonotype occurred a few times. This chain uses TRBV5-1 with TRBJ1-1; D gene unclear. Germline V lookup: CDR1 SGHRS, CDR2 YFSETQ. The CDR3 has 15 residues. Between the trimmed V and J ends, which lost 1 base and 2 bases, there was a span of 12 bases. CDR3 loop: CASSLILGSNTEAFF. CDR3 DNA sequence: TGCGCCAGCAGCTTGATCCTCGGCAGCAACACTGAAGCTTTCTTT.

This clonotype showed up many times. The J gene is TRBJ2-7, the V gene TRBV7-2; 7 bases agree with TRBD2. CDR3 length equals 15 residues. Looked up from germline, CDR1 is SGHTA and CDR2 is FQGNSA. The junction had 7 bases not matched to a gene; V was cut back by 0 bases and J by 5 bases. CDR3 DNA sequence: TGTGCCAGCAGCTTAGCGGGGACTAAATTGAACGAGCAGTACTTC. Amino acid sequence: CASSLAGTKLNEQYF.

This clonotype has ten or more counts. CDR3 DNA: TGTGCCAGCAGCTTTGATACCCGCAATCAGCCCCAGCATTTT. Amino acids: CASSFDTRNQPQHF. The rearrangement uses TRBV7-2 and TRBJ1-5; D uncertain. V dropped 3 bases and J dropped 2 bases, with 8 bases sitting between them. This CDR3 comprises 14 residues. CDR1 and CDR2 (germline): SGHTA, FQGNSA.

The sample holds many counts of this clonotype. The genes are TRBV10-3 and TRBJ1-2; TRBD1 might be the D (6 bases). Germline CDR1 reads ENHRY; CDR2 reads SYGVKD. The ends were cut back, 2 bases at V and 6 bases at J, with 10 bases in the middle. This CDR3 spans 13 amino acids. The CDR3 nucleotides are TGTGCCATCAGTGAGGGACAGTACGATGGCTACACCTTC. Amino acid sequence: CAISEGQYDGYTF.

CDR3 coding DNA: TGTGCCAGCAGCCCCCGGACAGGGACTGAGCAGTTCTTC. Translation: CASSPRTGTEQFF. The chain couples TRBV9 to TRBJ2-1; TRBD1 agrees at 8 bases. The V and J ends lost 4 bases and 9 bases, in that order; junction bases with no gene match: 6. CDR3 length: 13 residues. Germline V gene lookup returns CDR1 SGDLS and CDR2 YYNGEE.

The V call is TRBV5-1, the J call TRBJ2-7; 8 positions match TRBD1. This CDR3 spans 13 amino acids. V was pared by 5 bases and J by 3 bases, with 4 bases of the junction left unmatched. From germline, CDR1 is SGHRS and CDR2 YFSETQ. CDR3 loop: CASRVTGGYEQYF. The DNA for the CDR3 is TGCGCCAGCAGAGTCACAGGGGGCTACGAGCAGTACTTC.

This clonotype has ten or more counts. The chain combines TRBV18 with TRBJ1-6; D gene unclear. Germline loops: CDR1 KGHSH, CDR2 LQKENI. The V end lost 2 bases, the J end lost 5 bases, and 13 bases lay between the germline ends. The CDR3 runs 16 residues. For the CDR3, the DNA is TGTGCCAGCTCACCAGGCAGGAGTCCAGATAATTCACCCCTCCACTTT. Amino acid sequence: CASSPGRSPDNSPLHF.